The rows below give T cell receptor beta chains drawn from one sample of a study of CD8+ T cells in alopecia areata. Sequencing was performed with immunoSEQ multiplex PCR; in TCRdb, only in-frame clones are kept and a portion is missing. The sample carries some 150,000 clones, about 51% recorded once. Sequences were derived from CD8+ T cells sorted from blood, sampled at week 0. All receptors derive from a human donor with alopecia areata. The CDR3 runs from the conserved cysteine through the conserved F or W. Each record gives: D gene, clone size, J gene, V gene, CDR3 DNA, CDR3 protein. The D gene is left open where the match is weak. The listing skips clone size in some rows; elsewhere it reads once, few, many or a size class.

D: TRBD1; size: NA; J: TRBJ1-6; V: TRBV4-3; DNA: TGCGCCAGCAGCCAAAACACAGGGGGTAATTCACCCCTCCACTTT; CDR3: CASSQNTGGNSPLHF
D: NA; size: NA; J: TRBJ2-5; V: TRBV27; DNA: TGTGCCAGCCGGGGGCTCAGAGAGACCCAGTACTTC; CDR3: CASRGLRETQYF
D: NA; size: NA; J: TRBJ1-6; V: TRBV30; DNA: TGTGCCTGGATCACCCGCGGGGTTAATTCACCCCTCCACTTT; CDR3: CAWITRGVNSPLHF
D: TRBD1; size: NA; J: TRBJ1-2; V: TRBV9; DNA: TGTGCCAGCAGCGGGACAGGGGATAAGGACTATGGCTACACCTTC; CDR3: CASSGTGDKDYGYTF
D: TRBD2; size: NA; J: TRBJ2-1; V: TRBV15; DNA: TGTGCCACCAGCAGAGAGGCTAGCGGGGGACTCTCCTACAATGAGCAGTTCTTC; CDR3: CATSREASGGLSYNEQFF
D: TRBD1; size: NA; J: TRBJ2-7; V: TRBV29-1; DNA: TGCAGCGTTGGGATGGGGACAGGGGGCGAGCAGTACTTC; CDR3: CSVGMGTGGEQYF
D: NA; size: NA; J: TRBJ1-4; V: TRBV25-1; DNA: TGTGCCAGCAGTGAATTCGAAGGTTTCATGGATGAAAAACTGTTTTTT; CDR3: CASSEFEGFMDEKLFF
D: NA; size: NA; J: TRBJ2-1; V: TRBV7-8; DNA: TGTGCCAGCAGCCCCGGTACCTCGGGCGAGTTCTTC; CDR3: CASSPGTSGEFF
D: TRBD1; size: NA; J: TRBJ1-2; V: TRBV6-6; DNA: TGTGCCAGCAGTCCAATCTCGACAGGGAAGGATGATGGCTACACCTTC; CDR3: CASSPISTGKDDGYTF
D: NA; size: few; J: TRBJ2-3; V: TRBV30; DNA: TGTGCCTGGGGTGGGTACTCCACAGATACGCAGTATTTT; CDR3: CAWGGYSTDTQYF
D: TRBD2; size: few; J: TRBJ2-1; V: TRBV13; DNA: TGTGCCAGCAGCTCCACTAGCGGGGCTTACAATGAGCAGTTCTTC; CDR3: CASSSTSGAYNEQFF
D: NA; size: NA; J: TRBJ2-7; V: TRBV4-3; DNA: TGCGCCAGCAGCCAAGATCGGGTTTGGGGCGAGCAGTACTTC; CDR3: CASSQDRVWGEQYF
D: NA; size: NA; J: TRBJ1-1; V: TRBV29-1; DNA: TGCAGCGTTGTCATCACAGGGAGTATCGCTGAAGCTTTCTTT; CDR3: CSVVITGSIAEAFF
D: NA; size: NA; J: TRBJ2-5; V: TRBV6-5; DNA: TGTGCCAGCAGCGGGGTGGGATGGGAGACCCAGTACTTC; CDR3: CASSGVGWETQYF
D: TRBD1; size: NA; J: TRBJ1-1; V: TRBV6-5; DNA: TGTGCCAGCAGTTTTGCGGCGGGACAGGAAAAAGCTTTCTTT; CDR3: CASSFAAGQEKAFF
D: TRBD2; size: NA; J: TRBJ2-1; V: TRBV2; DNA: TGTGCCAGCAGTGAACTAGCGGGGGGGTCGAGCTCCTACAATGAGCAGTTCTTC; CDR3: CASSELAGGSSSYNEQFF
D: NA; size: NA; J: TRBJ2-1; V: TRBV2; DNA: TGTGCCAGCGGAGGGGGTTTCAGGGGCGAATACAATGAGCAGTTCTTC; CDR3: CASGGGFRGEYNEQFF
D: NA; size: NA; J: TRBJ1-2; V: TRBV29-1; DNA: TGCAGCGTTGACGGGGGTGAAGGGGACTATGGCTACACCTTC; CDR3: CSVDGGEGDYGYTF
D: NA; size: NA; J: TRBJ1-5; V: TRBV30; DNA: TGTGCCTGGAGTACGGCCCAGAATCAGCCCCAGCATTTT; CDR3: CAWSTAQNQPQHF
D: NA; size: NA; J: TRBJ1-1; V: TRBV7-9; DNA: TGTGCCAGCAGCTTCCGGGACACTGAAGCTTTCTTT; CDR3: CASSFRDTEAFF
D: NA; size: NA; J: TRBJ1-2; V: TRBV27; DNA: TGTGCCAGCAGTCCCGGACTAGCAGGGACCAACTATGGCTACACCTTC; CDR3: CASSPGLAGTNYGYTF
D: NA; size: NA; J: TRBJ2-2; V: TRBV4-1; DNA: TGCGCCAGCAGCCAGCAACAGGACACCGGGGAGCTGTTTTTT; CDR3: CASSQQQDTGELFF
D: NA; size: NA; J: TRBJ1-1; V: TRBV19; DNA: TGTGCCAGTAGTTTACAGGGGAACACTGAAGCTTTCTTT; CDR3: CASSLQGNTEAFF
D: NA; size: NA; J: TRBJ2-2; V: TRBV5-6; DNA: TGTGCCAGCAGCTGGGGACAGAACACCGGGGAGCTGTTTTTT; CDR3: CASSWGQNTGELFF
D: TRBD1; size: few; J: TRBJ2-7; V: TRBV7-3; DNA: TGTGCCAGCAGCGTGACAGGGGGCATCTCCTACGAGCAGTACTTC; CDR3: CASSVTGGISYEQYF
D: TRBD1; size: NA; J: TRBJ1-1; V: TRBV2; DNA: TGTGCCACACCCTCCCGGGACAGGGGGCCAAACACTGAAGCTTTCTTT; CDR3: CATPSRDRGPNTEAFF
D: NA; size: few; J: TRBJ2-1; V: TRBV13; DNA: TGTGCCAGCAGCTTACAACAGTCCTACAATGAGCAGTTCTTC; CDR3: CASSLQQSYNEQFF
D: NA; size: NA; J: TRBJ2-7; V: TRBV29-1; DNA: TGCAGCGCCGTAGGGGACTACGAGCAGTACTTC; CDR3: CSAVGDYEQYF
D: NA; size: NA; J: TRBJ2-7; V: TRBV4-3; DNA: TGCGCCAGCAGCCAAGAGTGGGCAGGCTCGGGCTACGAGCAGTACTTC; CDR3: CASSQEWAGSGYEQYF
D: NA; size: few; J: TRBJ2-7; V: TRBV23-1; DNA: TGCGCCAGCAGTCACGTCGTGGCCGAGGCCTACGAGCAGTACTTC; CDR3: CASSHVVAEAYEQYF
D: TRBD1; size: NA; J: TRBJ2-7; V: TRBV30; DNA: TGTGCCTGGAGTGTCGGGACAGGGTTTCACGAGCAGTACTTC; CDR3: CAWSVGTGFHEQYF
D: NA; size: NA; J: TRBJ2-1; V: TRBV29-1; DNA: TGCAGCACCTCAGCTGGAATCACAGTCAATGAGCAGTTCTTC; CDR3: CSTSAGITVNEQFF
D: NA; size: once; J: TRBJ2-3; V: TRBV4-2; DNA: TGTGCCAGCAGCCAGGTCCAATCACCAGATACGCAGTATTTT; CDR3: CASSQVQSPDTQYF
D: TRBD1; size: few; J: TRBJ2-7; V: TRBV5-5; DNA: TGTGCCAGCAGCTCACGGACAGGAAACTACGAGCAGTACTTC; CDR3: CASSSRTGNYEQYF
D: NA; size: few; J: TRBJ1-1; V: TRBV19; DNA: TGTGCCAGTAGTATAGATCTGGAGACACCAACAACACCGGACGAGTCGTTTGTGTCAACTTTCTTT; CDR3: CASSIDLETPTTPDESFVSTFF
D: NA; size: NA; J: TRBJ2-2; V: TRBV5-6; DNA: TGTGCCAGCAGCTTCTCTGGCGGGGAGCTGTTTTTT; CDR3: CASSFSGGELFF
D: TRBD1; size: NA; J: TRBJ2-5; V: TRBV29-1; DNA: TGCAGCGTGGGGGCACAGGGGAAGGGGGAGACCCAGTACTTC; CDR3: CSVGAQGKGETQYF
D: NA; size: few; J: TRBJ2-2; V: TRBV19; DNA: TGTGCCAGCAAAATGGGTCGTAGCTTCCCCGGGGAGCTGTTTTTT; CDR3: CASKMGRSFPGELFF
D: NA; size: once; J: TRBJ2-3; V: TRBV27; DNA: TGTGCCATTAGAGGGGATTCTAGCACAGATACGCAGTATTTT; CDR3: CAIRGDSSTDTQYF
D: NA; size: NA; J: TRBJ1-1; V: TRBV29-1; DNA: TGCAGCGTTGAAAGCAACAGAATGAACACTGAAGCTTTCTTT; CDR3: CSVESNRMNTEAFF
D: NA; size: few; J: TRBJ1-2; V: TRBV4-3; DNA: TGCGCCAGCAGCACAGGAGGGCATGGCTACACCTTC; CDR3: CASSTGGHGYTF
D: NA; size: many; J: TRBJ1-5; V: TRBV11-2; DNA: TGTGCCAGCAGCTTGTCCCCTAGTCAGCCCCAGCATTTT; CDR3: CASSLSPSQPQHF